The 23 T cell receptor beta chains below all came from one sample that was sequenced in a study of blood T cell repertoires in COVID-19. Repertoires were generated with immunoSEQ multiplex PCR, while TCRdb's copy carries only in-frame clones and drops some. The sample lists 110,000 to 150,000 clones, roughly 80% occurring once. The sample taken for sequencing was peripheral blood. The receptors stem from a man in his fifties or sixties with active or convalescent COVID-19.

V gene TRBV6-5 combines with J gene TRBJ1-1; D is unresolved. The CDR3 is 14 amino acids. V lost 0 bases to trimming and J lost 3 bases, with 8 bases between them. Germline loops: CDR1 MNHEY, CDR2 SVGAGI. CDR3 sequence reads: CASSYSQADTEAFF. CDR3 coding DNA: TGTGCCAGCAGTTACTCGCAGGCCGACACTGAAGCTTTCTTT.

The chain links TRBV11-2 to TRBJ2-5; TRBD2 might be the D (6 bases). The CDR3 runs 12 residues. CDR1 and CDR2 (germline): SGHAT, FQNNGV. Trimming removed 5 bases at V and 5 bases at J, with 9 bases between. The CDR3 spells CASSPGRETQYF. CDR3 bases: TGTGCCAGCAGCCCGGGGAGGGAGACCCAGTACTTC.

This chain connects TRBV4-1 to TRBJ1-2; a possible D gene is TRBD1 (5 bases). V was trimmed by 3 bases and J by 14 bases, leaving 16 bases between them. This CDR3 region has 12 residues. Looked up from germline, CDR1 is MGHRA and CDR2 is YSYEKL. CDR3 residues: CASSHDGGAATF. Here the CDR3 DNA reads TGCGCCAGCAGCCATGATGGCGGGGCGGCGACCTTC.

The chain is built from TRBV7-2 and TRBJ1-5; D is undetermined. CDR1 and CDR2 from the germline V gene are SGHTA and FQGNSA. Trimming pared 5 bases from V and 6 bases from J, leaving 14 bases between. The CDR3 runs to 14 residues. Here the CDR3 DNA reads TGTGCCAGCAGCCGGGATCTAACGGCTCAGCCCCAGCATTTT. Its protein is CASSRDLTAQPQHF.

Only a few counts were recorded for this clone. The chain links TRBV29-1 to TRBJ2-1; tentatively, D is TRBD2 (5 bases). Germline assignment: CDR1 SQVTM and CDR2 ANQGSEA. V was trimmed by 2 bases and J by 6 bases, leaving 11 bases between them. The CDR3 is 13 amino acids. The CDR3 loop reads CSVEPREGNEQFF. CDR3 DNA sequence: TGCAGCGTTGAACCTAGAGAGGGCAATGAGCAGTTCTTC.

The chain combines TRBV7-9 with TRBJ1-5, with TRBD1 identical over 7 bases. The length of the CDR3 is 15 residues. V shed 6 bases and J 1 base; nucleotides not matched to a gene: 6. Germline lookup yields CDR1 SEHNR and CDR2 FQNEAQ (reference sequence). This CDR3 is CASSSLDRSNQPQHF. The CDR3 DNA reads TGTGCCAGCAGTTCTTTGGACAGGAGCAATCAGCCCCAGCATTTT.

This clone showed up just once. With a much larger clone just one base away, this may be a read error. The J gene is TRBJ1-5, the V gene TRBV19; D gene unclear. Germline V gene sequence: CDR1 LNHDA, CDR2 SQIVND (reference sequence). This CDR3 is 14 amino acids long. CDR3 residues: CASSLDYSNQPQHF. CDR3 nucleotides: TGTGCCAGTAGTCTAGACTATAGCAATCAGCCCCAGCATTTT.

The V and J genes are TRBV5-1 and TRBJ1-5; D gene uncertain. V was shortened by 1 base and J by 0 bases, with 8 bases between the two germline ends. The CDR3 contains 15 residues. CDR1 and CDR2 (germline): SGHRS, YFSETQ. This CDR3 reads CASSLSGNSNQPQHF. In nucleotides, the CDR3 is TGCGCCAGCAGCTTGTCGGGGAATAGCAATCAGCCCCAGCATTTT.

The chain links TRBV7-6 to TRBJ2-2; D perhaps matches TRBD1 (6 bases). V gave up 3 bases and J gave up 0 bases, with 8 bases separating them. This CDR3 has 15 amino acids. Germline V gene lookup returns CDR1 SGHVS and CDR2 FNYEAQ. CDR3 in amino acids: CASSLTGANTGELFF. For the CDR3, the DNA is TGTGCCAGCAGCTTGACAGGCGCGAACACCGGGGAGCTGTTTTTT.

The V gene is TRBV14, the J gene TRBJ1-4, with D perhaps matching TRBD1 (6 bases). This CDR3 spans 16 amino acids. The germline V gene has CDR1 SGHDN and CDR2 FVKESK. V was shortened by 3 bases and J by 8 bases, with 19 bases between the two germline ends. CDR3 coding DNA: TGTGCCAGCAGCCACCCCACAGGGAGCCGAGGGGAAAAACTGTTTTTT. Its translation is CASSHPTGSRGEKLFF.

V and J are TRBV24-1 and TRBJ2-1; perhaps TRBD2 as D (6 bases). This CDR3 has 13 amino acids. The germline gives CDR1 KGHDR, CDR2 SFDVKD. Trimming pared 6 bases from V and 9 bases from J, leaving 14 bases between. CDR3 DNA: TGTGCCACCAGTCGAAACGTCGGGGGTGAGCAGTTCTTC. Translation: CATSRNVGGEQFF.

This sequence joins TRBV6-4 and TRBJ1-2; 7 bases are a match to TRBD1. J was trimmed by 0 bases and V by 7 bases; bases with no gene match: 8. In germline, CDR1 is MRHNA, CDR2 SNTAGT. This CDR3 is 15 amino acids long. The CDR3 loop reads CASIRTGPANYGYTF. The CDR3 DNA sequence: TGTGCCAGCATTCGGACAGGCCCAGCTAACTATGGCTACACCTTC.

This chain connects TRBV6-5 to TRBJ2-5; 9 positions match TRBD1. The V segment lost 11 bases and the J segment 2 bases; nucleotides outside the gene matches: 6. The CDR3 spans 13 residues. Per the germline V gene, CDR1 is MNHEY and CDR2 is SVGAGI. CDR3 amino acids: CAVYRGRQETQYF. The CDR3 nucleotides are TGTGCCGTTTACAGGGGGCGGCAAGAGACCCAGTACTTC.

The chain carries TRBV7-9 and TRBJ2-3, with a weak D call TRBD1 (6 bases). CDR1 is SEHNR, CDR2 FQNEAQ, per germline (reference sequence). V was clipped by 0 bases and J by 5 bases, with 9 bases between them. CDR3 size: 14 residues. CDR3 DNA: TGTGCCAGCAGCTTAGCGGACAGTCGAGATACGCAGTATTTT. Amino acid sequence: CASSLADSRDTQYF.

V usage is TRBV19 and J usage is TRBJ2-6; tentative D call: TRBD2 (6 bases). Looked up from germline, CDR1 is LNHDA and CDR2 is SQIVND (reference sequence). Trimming stripped 7 bases from V and 4 bases from J, with 17 bases between. This CDR3 is built from 16 residues. The CDR3 DNA is TGTGCCAGTACCCCGGGCGGGGCGGGGGGGGCCAACGTCCTGACTTTC. The encoded protein is CASTPGGAGGANVLTF. Full variable domain (rest looked up from reference TRBV19 and TRBJ2-6): DGGITQSPKYLFRKEGQNVTLSCEQNLNHDAMYWYRQDPGQGLRLIYYSQIVNDFQKGDIAEGYSVSREKKESFPLTVTSAQKNPTAFYLCASTPGGAGGANVLTFGAGSRLTVL.

V gene TRBV3-1 (or the pseudogene TRBV3-2) combines with J gene TRBJ2-5; TRBD1 agrees at 8 bases. With V trimmed by 4 bases and J by 1 base, 8 bases remained unmatched. CDR1 is LGHDT, CDR2 YNNKEL, per germline (reference sequence). This CDR3 spans 16 amino acids. In nucleotides, the CDR3 is TGTGCCAGCAGCCGCATTGGACAGGGAGGCCAAGAGACCCAGTACTTC. It encodes CASSRIGQGGQETQYF.

This clone was found once. The CDR3 sequence: CASMETSDTYEQYF. As DNA, the CDR3 is TGTGCCAGTATGGAGACGAGTGATACCTACGAGCAGTACTTC. The V and J genes are TRBV19 and TRBJ2-7; the D is unclear. Germline lookup yields CDR1 LNHDA and CDR2 SQIVND (reference sequence). V lost 7 bases and J 2 bases, leaving 15 bases between the germline ends. The CDR3 consists of 14 residues.

This clone was counted only a few times. The rearrangement joins TRBV11-2 to TRBJ2-7, with 11 bases identical to TRBD2. The J segment lost 3 bases and the V segment lost 1 base, leaving 5 bases of the junction unmatched. This CDR3 spans 16 amino acids. CDR1 SGHAT and CDR2 FQNNGV come from the germline V gene. The CDR3 loop reads CASSLVTSGRHYEQYF. The CDR3 nucleotides read TGTGCCAGCAGCTTAGTCACTAGCGGGAGACACTACGAGCAGTACTTC.

The chain carries TRBV9 and TRBJ1-3; D remains ambiguous. Trimming took off 1 base at V and 7 bases at J, with 12 bases between the two ends. CDR1 and CDR2 (germline): SGDLS, YYNGEE. This CDR3 is built from 14 residues. The CDR3 nucleotides are TGTGCCAGCAGCGTAAACCCAGGCCCTAACACCATATATTTT. Protein product: CASSVNPGPNTIYF.

The gene calls are TRBV6-5 and TRBJ1-5; D may be TRBD1 (6 bases). Trimming stripped 6 bases from V and 3 bases from J, with 9 bases between. Germline CDR1 is MNHEY and CDR2 is SVGAGI. The CDR3 has 13 residues. CDR3 DNA sequence: TGTGCCAGCAGAACAGGGTCCAATCAGCCCCAGCATTTT. This sequence encodes CASRTGSNQPQHF.

The CDR3 is CSVDITGGTEAFF. In DNA form, the CDR3 reads TGCAGCGTTGATATAACAGGGGGCACTGAAGCTTTCTTT. V usage is TRBV29-1 and J usage is TRBJ1-1; TRBD1 matches at 8 bases. Germline V lookup: CDR1 SQVTM, CDR2 ANQGSEA. V lost 3 bases to trimming and J lost 4 bases; unmatched junction nucleotides: 4. The CDR3 extends over 13 amino acids.

The J gene is TRBJ2-2, the V gene TRBV7-2; TRBD2 agrees at 7 bases. CDR1 and CDR2 from the germline V gene are SGHTA and FQGNSA. The junction had 15 bases not matched to a gene; V was cut back by 5 bases and J by 3 bases. This CDR3 comprises 18 residues. In nucleotides, the CDR3 is TGTGCCAGCAGCCCCGCGGGGAGGGGCGCCTGGGACACCGGGGAGCTGTTTTTT. This gives the protein CASSPAGRGAWDTGELFF.

The V and J genes are TRBV7-3 and TRBJ2-5; possibly TRBD1 for D (6 bases). The CDR3 is 16 residues long. V gave up 1 base and J gave up 5 bases, with 17 bases separating them. Germline V lookup: CDR1 SGHTA, CDR2 FQGTGA. The DNA of the CDR3 is TGTGCCAGCAGCTTAAAAACAGGGACGGGCGGGGAGACCCAGTACTTC. This encodes CASSLKTGTGGETQYF. Full variable domain (remainder filled in from reference TRBV7-3 and TRBJ2-5): GAGVSQTPSNKVTEKGKYVELRCDPISGHTALYWYRQSLGQGPEFLIYFQGTGAADDSGLPNDRFFAVRPEGSVSTLKIQRTERGDSAVYLCASSLKTGTGGETQYFGPGTRLLVL.